This paragraph covers one T cell receptor beta chain sequence. This specimen belongs to a study of blood T cell repertoires in COVID-19. Overall study context: Acute-phase and convalescent COVID-19 samples originated in the United States, Italy and Spain. Sources were T cells, B-cell-depleted T cells, or PBMCs; the material itself was cDNA or gDNA.

Under the authors' procedure: Researchers report that nucleated cell counts were estimated from reference gene primer amplification. The table came from immunoSEQ multiplex PCR; TCRdb's copy has only in-frame clones and leaves some out. V and J calls and clone size are copied from that table; D and trimming were computed from the DNA. The sample holds 100,000 to 150,000 clones; about 89% are singletons and the top ten take roughly 18%. CDR3 length: 14 residues. Germline V gene lookup returns CDR1 LGHDT and CDR2 YNNKEL (reference sequence). Trimming shortened V by 3 bases and J by 0 bases, and 6 bases separated the two germline ends.

The TCR was taken from a man aged 50 to 59 with active or convalescent COVID-19. This rearrangement joins TRBV3-1 (or the pseudogene TRBV3-2) to TRBJ1-5, with D maybe TRBD1 (6 bases). The sequenced sample consisted of peripheral blood. In DNA form, the CDR3 reads TGTGCCAGCAGCCAGGACAGTAGCAATCAGCCCCAGCATTTT. This encodes CASSQDSSNQPQHF.